A selection of T cell receptor beta chains follows, all from one sample in a study of cytomegalovirus exposure and HLA in healthy donors. Profiling relied on immunoSEQ multiplex PCR, and the TCRdb table lists in-frame clones only, not all of them. In the table there are approximately 130,000 clones, approximately 78% of which are singletons. The sequencing sample was made of PBMCs. These receptors were collected from a middle-aged woman in good health and CMV-seropositive. The conserved cysteine and the conserved F or W are not part of the CDR3 here. The order of the fields is J gene, V gene, CDR3 protein.

>TRBJ1-5|TRBV6-1
ASKGEQGGNQPQH
>TRBJ1-5|TRBV28
ASSLVSGRGPQH
>TRBJ2-7|TRBV5-1
ASSQDMEQY
>TRBJ2-7|TRBV25-1
ASSDTGGPYEQY
>TRBJ2-1|TRBV9
ASSASGALNEQF
>TRBJ1-3|TRBV9
ASSVQQKGNTIY
>TRBJ1-4|TRBV6-1
ASRRDRTNEKLF
>TRBJ1-6|TRBV25-1
ASSELRAGGNSPLH
>TRBJ2-7|TRBV5-6
ASSYGTPAYEQY
>TRBJ2-3|TRBV19
ASSSGAVPQY
>TRBJ1-1|TRBV6-1
ASRGTPENTEAF